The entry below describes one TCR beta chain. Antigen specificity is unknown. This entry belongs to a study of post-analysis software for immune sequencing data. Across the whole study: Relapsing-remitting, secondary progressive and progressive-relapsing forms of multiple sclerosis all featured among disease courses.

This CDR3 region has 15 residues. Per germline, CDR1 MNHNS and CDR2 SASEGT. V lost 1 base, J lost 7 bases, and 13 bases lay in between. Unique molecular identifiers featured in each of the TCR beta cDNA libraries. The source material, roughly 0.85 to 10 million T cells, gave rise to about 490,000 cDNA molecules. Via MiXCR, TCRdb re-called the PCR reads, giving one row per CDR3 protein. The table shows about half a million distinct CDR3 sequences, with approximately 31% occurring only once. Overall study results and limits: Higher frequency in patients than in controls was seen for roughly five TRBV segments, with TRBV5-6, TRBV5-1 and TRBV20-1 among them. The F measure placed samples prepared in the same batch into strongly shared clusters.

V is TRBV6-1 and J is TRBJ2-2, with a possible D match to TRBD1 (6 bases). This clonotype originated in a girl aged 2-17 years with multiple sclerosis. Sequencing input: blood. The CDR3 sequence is CASSEVGARGGELFF. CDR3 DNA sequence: TGTGCCAGCAGTGAAGTGGGGGCCCGGGGCGGGGAGCTGTTTTTT.